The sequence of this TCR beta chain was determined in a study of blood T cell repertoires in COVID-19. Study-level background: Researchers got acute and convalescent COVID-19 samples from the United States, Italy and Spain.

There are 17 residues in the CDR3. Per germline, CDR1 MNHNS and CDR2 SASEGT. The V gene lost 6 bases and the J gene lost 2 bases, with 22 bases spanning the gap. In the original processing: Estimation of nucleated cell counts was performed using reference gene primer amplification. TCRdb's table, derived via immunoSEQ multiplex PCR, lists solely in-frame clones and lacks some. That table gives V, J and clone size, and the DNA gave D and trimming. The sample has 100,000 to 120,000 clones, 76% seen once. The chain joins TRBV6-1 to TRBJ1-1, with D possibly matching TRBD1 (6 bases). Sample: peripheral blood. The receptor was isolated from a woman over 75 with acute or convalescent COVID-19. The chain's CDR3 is CASRESSVGGLNTEAFF. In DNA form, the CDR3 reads TGTGCCAGCAGAGAATCCTCCGTCGGGGGGCTAAACACTGAAGCTTTCTTT.